Listed here is a single T cell receptor beta chain. Its antigen remains undetermined. No much larger clone exists at a distance of one base, and base qualities are not known. This entry belongs to a study of T cell responses to AZD1222 COVID-19 vaccine (dated by TCRdb to the early 2020s). Broadly, across the study: TCR sequencing was performed for about 250 trial participants, of whom roughly 200 were given two doses of AZD1222 and approximately 25 were given two doses of MenACWY control vaccine. Trial participants were enrolled by age into 18-55, 56-69 and 70-plus year subgroups, with approximately 150, 30 and 60 TCR-sequenced participants respectively.

The CDR3 regions of human TCRbeta chains were analyzed by immunosequencing. In the original analysis: TCRs in the repertoires were matched against a reference library of SARS-CoV-2-specific TCRs that had been generated with the MIRA antigen-specificity platform. Breadth meant the fraction of unique TCRs that were SARS-CoV-2-associated, whereas depth meant the fraction of total T cells that were SARS-CoV-2-associated. Using the MIRA data, every spike-specific TCR was mapped to the spike region that the TCR reacted to and assigned to either a CD4 or a CD8 class. Log10-transformed breadth and depth values were compared by one-way ANOVA with Sidak's multiple comparisons tests. TCRdb took over this immuneACCESS table, retaining in-frame rearrangements with V and J assigned. Such tables are incomplete; in checked studies, under half of the missing clones stem from an unresolved V gene, and the remainder is unexplained. V, J and clone size derive from that table, while D and trimming were established from the DNA sequence. Counted in this sample were under 150,000 clones; roughly 93% of them appeared once. About 1.8% of the sample belongs to the ten largest clones.

The time point label, read with the paper, signifies: about 28 days (+/-7) after the second vaccine dose. AZD1222 recipients given second doses at about 4 weeks or at about 12 weeks were pooled, since spike-specific TCR depth and breadth were not found to differ between the two schedules. Vaccinee samples came from UK trials COV001 and COV002, including a single-blind randomized controlled phase 2/3 trial of AZD1222 (ChAdOx1 nCoV-19) in healthy adults. For TCRbeta chain sequencing, PBMC samples were collected from trial participants at day 0 and at day 28 after the second dose. Broad study findings and their caveats: Reportedly, almost half of the unique spike-specific TCRs recognized epitopes lying outside the regions that are mutated in the B.1.351 and B.1.1.7 variants. The 56-69-year group was small, and its depth increase did not reach significance, likely because of low power. Conclusions about previously exposed vaccinees are limited because only six or seven AZD1222 recipients were SARS-CoV-2 seropositive at baseline. Spike-specific TCR breadth and depth rose significantly after two AZD1222 doses compared with day 0 and with MenACWY recipients. No day 14 peak-response samples were available, so repertoires were characterized only after the peak T cell response. The vaccine-associated CD4 TCRs covered the entire spike protein, and the dominant responses fell in regions 160-218 and 743-854. Most participants were white British and females outnumbered males, and the authors suggested that clonal diversity may have been underestimated.

CDR1 and CDR2 (KGHSH, LQKENI) derive from the germline V gene. V loses 6 bases of germline sequence and J loses 0 bases, and the interval between the two ends is 11 bases. From the cysteine up to the phenylalanine, the CDR3 has a length of 14 residues. Solely the CDR3 DNA is kept, with 42 bases framed from the first base. The V and J genes are TRBV18 and TRBJ1-1; possibly the D gene is TRBD1, per 6 matching bases. The sequence derives from an adult who received the AZD1222 COVID-19 vaccine. The material was peripheral blood, obtained 28 days after the second AZD1222 dose. The CDR3 reads as follows: CASSNRAMNTEAFF. The nucleotide sequence reads TGTGCCAGCTCCAACAGGGCGATGAACACTGAAGCTTTCTTT.